These 28 T cell receptor beta chains were sequenced from one sample in a study of T cells during gluten challenge in celiac disease. Lineage-negative, tetramer-binding CD3+ CD4+ cells lacking CD45RA and CD62L but expressing integrin beta7 were gated. Paired single-cell TRA and TRB sequences were amplified by three nested PCRs with multiplexed primers. Each CDR3 protein is one row after TCRdb ran MiXCR on the single-cell sequencing reads. The sample contains 250 to 350 distinct CDR3 sequences, 32% of which appear only once. The input for sequencing was gluten-specific CD4+ T cells sorted from blood using tetramers, taken at baseline or on day 6, 14 or 28 of gluten challenge (not recorded which). The receptors stem from a male donor with celiac disease.

J is TRBJ2-1 and V is TRBV6-1; 7 bases align to TRBD1. This CDR3 contains 15 residues. The V gene's germline CDR1 is MNHNS and CDR2 SASEGT. V lost 4 bases to trimming and J lost 7 bases; unmatched junction nucleotides: 10. As DNA, the CDR3 is TGTGCCAGCAGTGGCACCGACAGGGACGCGAATGAGCAGTTCTTC. This translates into CASSGTDRDANEQFF.

The chain uses TRBV11-3 and TRBJ2-2; TRBD1 matches 11 bases. Germline CDR1 SGHNT, CDR2 YENEEA. The CDR3 sequence is 15 residues long. Unmatched junction bases numbered 2, after V lost 5 bases and J lost 3 bases. For the CDR3, the DNA is TGTGCCAGCAGCCAGGGACAGGGGGACACCGGGGAGCTGTTTTTT. It encodes CASSQGQGDTGELFF.

The sample holds a few counts of this clonotype. The chain couples TRBV7-6 to TRBJ2-1; 10 bases are shared with TRBD1. The CDR3 spans 14 residues. Germline assignment: CDR1 SGHVS and CDR2 FNYEAQ. V was pared by 4 bases and J by 5 bases, with 2 bases of the junction left unmatched. CDR3: CASSWTGGDNEQFF. CDR3 bases: TGTGCCAGCAGCTGGACAGGGGGGGACAATGAGCAGTTCTTC.

In this sample, this clonotype is hyperexpanded. The chain couples TRBV11-2 to TRBJ2-7; D gene unclear. In germline, CDR1 is SGHAT, CDR2 FQNNGV. The V and J ends lost 5 bases and 4 bases respectively, with 15 bases between them. This CDR3 comprises 14 residues. CDR3 amino acids: CASSPIGLPYEQYF. The CDR3 DNA is TGTGCCAGCAGCCCAATCGGCTTACCTTACGAGCAGTACTTC.

Sample share makes this clonotype medium-sized. The J gene is TRBJ2-1, the V gene TRBV7-6; D remains unclear. Germline assignment: CDR1 SGHVS and CDR2 FNYEAQ. CDR3 length: 13 amino acids. V was pared by 3 bases and J by 3 bases, with 6 bases between. The CDR3, as DNA: TGTGCCAGCAGCTTCGGCGGCTACAATGAGCAGTTCTTC. Protein: CASSFGGYNEQFF.

This clonotype was seen a handful of times. J is TRBJ1-4 and V is TRBV20-1, with a tentative D call TRBD1 (5 bases). CDR1 and CDR2 from the germline V gene are DFQATT and SNEGSKA (reference sequence). V dropped 0 bases and J dropped 7 bases, with 12 bases sitting between them. The CDR3 runs to 14 residues. The CDR3 sequence: CSARDLGEVEKLFF. The CDR3, as DNA: TGCAGTGCTAGAGATTTAGGGGAGGTTGAAAAACTGTTTTTT.

The chain combines TRBV19 with TRBJ2-2, with a tentative D call TRBD2 (6 bases). V lost 1 base and J lost 3, with 9 bases in between. CDR3 size: 15 residues. The germline gives CDR1 LNHDA, CDR2 SQIVND (reference sequence). DNA for the CDR3: TGTGCCAGTAGTATAGCGGGAGTGTACACCGGGGAGCTGTTTTTT. It codes for CASSIAGVYTGELFF.

This clonotype has only a few counts. The chain employs TRBV2 and TRBJ1-2, with a possible D match to TRBD1 (5 bases). Per germline, CDR1 SNHLY and CDR2 FYNNEI. Trimming removed 3 bases from V and 4 bases from J, with 12 bases in between. The CDR3 loop spans 14 amino acids. Written as DNA, the CDR3 is TGTGCCAGCAGTGAGCAGGGCCCCCGCTATGGCTACACCTTC. It yields the protein CASSEQGPRYGYTF.

V is TRBV7-2 and J is TRBJ2-7, with 7 bases lining up with TRBD2. CDR3 length: 18 amino acids. Germline trimming cut 1 base from V and 7 bases from J; bases unmatched to any gene: 19. Germline assignment: CDR1 SGHTA and CDR2 FQGNSA. The CDR3 loop reads CASSLVGGRSGDHLEQYF. The CDR3 region has the DNA TGTGCCAGCAGCTTAGTAGGAGGCAGGAGCGGGGATCATCTAGAGCAGTACTTC.

As DNA, the CDR3 is TGCAGTGCTGACTACCTCTACAATGAGCAGTTCTTC. Protein: CSADYLYNEQFF. The gene calls are TRBV20-1 and TRBJ2-1; TRBD2 is a possible D gene (5 bases). Germline V gene sequence: CDR1 DFQATT, CDR2 SNEGSKA (reference sequence). This CDR3 contains 12 residues. Trimming pared 5 bases from V and 3 bases from J, leaving 8 bases between.

This clonotype was detected a few times. Its ends do not fully match the called genes, so a read error is possible. The chain has TRBV29-1 and TRBJ2-6; D possibly corresponds to TRBD2 (5 bases). CDR1 and CDR2 from the germline V gene are SQVTM and ANQGSEA. The CDR3 runs to 13 residues. CDR3 nucleotides: TGCAGCGTTGGAGGGTCTGGGACCAACGTCCTGACTTTC. Amino acid sequence: CSVGGSGTNVLTF.

Note on this clonotype: This may arise from a read error, as a much more abundant clone is one base away. The chain combines TRBV7-3 with TRBJ2-3; no firm D call. The V end lost 5 bases, the J end lost 6 bases, and 12 bases lay between the germline ends. Germline V CDR1 and CDR2: SGHTA, FQGTGA. This CDR3 spans 13 amino acids. CDR3 DNA: TGTGCCAGCAGCATCCAATCCACGGATACGCAGTATTTT. It yields the protein CASSIQSTDTQYF.

This clonotype was counted between two and nine times. The J gene is TRBJ2-3, the V gene TRBV5-1, with D hard to call. The CDR3 length is 12 residues. V lost 4 bases and J lost 5, with 8 bases in between. Germline CDR1 and CDR2: SGHRS and YFSETQ. CDR3: CASSPAGDTQYF. The CDR3 DNA sequence: TGCGCCAGCAGCCCGGCAGGAGATACGCAGTATTTT.

This clonotype was seen only a few times. The CDR3 here is CSASQGEETQYF. The CDR3 region has the DNA TGCAGTGCTAGCCAGGGGGAAGAGACCCAGTACTTC. The chain is built from TRBV20-1 and TRBJ2-5, with 7 bases matching TRBD1. This CDR3 is 12 amino acids long. Germline V gene data show CDR1 as DFQATT and CDR2 as SNEGSKA (reference sequence). V lost 3 bases, J lost 3 bases, and 1 base stayed unmatched.

In its sample, this clonotype ranks as medium-sized. This chain uses TRBV19 with TRBJ1-1, with TRBD1 matching 7 bases. CDR1 is LNHDA, CDR2 SQIVND, per germline (reference sequence). V lost 5 bases to trimming and J lost 8 bases; unmatched junction nucleotides: 8. The CDR3 has 13 residues. The CDR3 sequence is CASSPLGDSEAFF. CDR3 coding DNA: TGTGCCAGTAGTCCTCTCGGGGACAGCGAAGCTTTCTTT.

This clonotype appeared a few times. The rearrangement links TRBV7-2 to TRBJ1-2; TRBD1 matches at 7 bases. The CDR3 runs 14 residues. Germline V CDR1 and CDR2: SGHTA, FQGNSA. J gave up 6 bases and V 5 bases, and 9 bases lay outside the gene matches. The CDR3 sequence is CASSKLGDSHGYTF. DNA for the CDR3: TGTGCCAGCAGCAAGTTGGGGGACAGCCATGGCTACACCTTC. Supplemented by reference TRBV7-2 and TRBJ1-2, the full variable domain reads GAGVSQSPSNKVTEKGKDVELRCDPISGHTALYWYRQSLGQGLEFLIYFQGNSAPDKSGLPSDRFSAERTGGSVSTLTIQRTQQEDSAVYLCASSKLGDSHGYTFGSGTRLTVV.

Turning to this clonotype: Given a much more abundant clone one base away, this may be a read error. This rearrangement joins TRBV7-3 to TRBJ2-3; D not certain. The length of the CDR3 is 13 residues. Germline values: CDR1 SGHTA, CDR2 FQGTGA. The CDR3 sequence is CVSSFRSTDTQYF. The CDR3 region has the DNA TGTGTCAGCAGCTTTAGAAGCACAGATACGCAGTATTTT.

This clonotype has only a few counts. V and J are TRBV28 and TRBJ2-7, with TRBD1 matching 9 bases. J gave up 6 bases and V 5 bases, and 11 bases lay outside the gene matches. The length of the CDR3 is 15 residues. From germline, CDR1 is MDHEN and CDR2 SYDVKM. For the CDR3, the DNA is TGTGCCAGCAGTCTCGTGGGACAGGGCAGGTCCGAGCAGTACTTC. Translation gives CASSLVGQGRSEQYF.

V is TRBV20-1 and J is TRBJ1-6; D might be TRBD1 (5 bases). The CDR3 runs 14 residues. Trimming removed 8 bases at V and 8 bases at J, with 19 bases between. Germline V lookup: CDR1 DFQATT, CDR2 SNEGSKA (reference sequence). Written as DNA, the CDR3 is TGCAGTCTCCTTCACCTGGGGCCCGATTCACCCCTCCACTTT. Amino acid sequence: CSLLHLGPDSPLHF.

The rearrangement uses TRBV5-1 and TRBJ2-7; D possibly corresponds to TRBD2 (6 bases). The V end was cut by 2 bases, the J end by 3 bases, with 12 bases between. Germline-derived CDR1 and CDR2 are SGHRS and YFSETQ. This CDR3 region has 14 residues. This CDR3 reads CASSFGGGYYEQYF. CDR3 nucleotides: TGCGCCAGCAGCTTCGGGGGAGGCTACTACGAGCAGTACTTC.

The rearrangement joins TRBV20-1 to TRBJ1-2; the match to TRBD1 covers 9 bases. The CDR3 has 13 residues. V was pared by 3 bases and J by 7 bases, with 6 bases of the junction left unmatched. Germline CDR1 is DFQATT and CDR2 is SNEGSKA (reference sequence). CDR3: CSASIQGAFGYTF. CDR3 in DNA: TGCAGTGCTAGCATACAGGGGGCGTTTGGCTACACCTTC.

There are a few counts of this clonotype. The V call is TRBV20-1, the J call TRBJ2-5, with D possibly being TRBD2 (5 bases). Germline values: CDR1 DFQATT, CDR2 SNEGSKA (reference sequence). The CDR3 length is 12 residues. V was clipped by 6 bases and J by 0 bases, with 8 bases between them. The CDR3 region is CSALAYQETQYF. In DNA, the CDR3 is TGCAGTGCCTTAGCGTACCAAGAGACCCAGTACTTC.

The V and J genes are TRBV5-6 and TRBJ2-7; 10 bases fit TRBD2. Germline V gene sequence: CDR1 SGHDT, CDR2 YYEEEE. The V segment lost 2 bases and the J segment 1 base; nucleotides outside the gene matches: 9. The CDR3 is 17 residues long. CDR3 sequence (DNA): TGTGCCAGCAGCTTAGTCGCCCTGACTAGCGGGTCCTACGAGCAGTACTTC. Translating gives CASSLVALTSGSYEQYF.

This chain connects TRBV7-2 to TRBJ2-3, with D tentatively TRBD2 (6 bases). V lost 2 bases and J 4 bases, leaving 13 bases between the germline ends. The CDR3 sequence is 15 residues long. Germline loops: CDR1 SGHTA, CDR2 FQGNSA. CDR3 amino acids: CASSLRVGGADTQYF. CDR3 DNA: TGTGCCAGCAGCTTAAGGGTGGGAGGCGCAGATACGCAGTATTTT.

By share, this clonotype ranks as hyperexpanded (1% or more). The DNA of the CDR3 is TGTGCCAGTAAACCGACAGGGATGTCCTACAATGAGCAGTTCTTC. This gives the protein CASKPTGMSYNEQFF. V and J are TRBV19 and TRBJ2-1, with 7 bases identical to TRBD1. The CDR3 covers 15 residues. Trimming at V came to 7 bases and at J to 1 base, leaving 7 bases not matched to a gene. The germline V gene has CDR1 LNHDA and CDR2 SQIVND (reference sequence).

This clonotype was seen once. The V call is TRBV20-1, the J call TRBJ1-2; D ambiguous. The germline gives CDR1 DFQATT, CDR2 SNEGSKA (reference sequence). The CDR3 is 15 amino acids. Trimming pared 1 base from V and 6 bases from J, leaving 18 bases between. This CDR3 is CSARVPTGDWDGYTF. CDR3 in DNA: TGCAGTGCTAGAGTCCCGACCGGGGATTGGGATGGCTACACCTTC.

The J gene is TRBJ2-1, the V gene TRBV7-2; 7 bases match TRBD2. With 3 bases clipped from V and 4 bases from J, the junction kept 3 bases outside the gene matches. The CDR3 spans 14 residues. Germline CDR1 reads SGHTA; CDR2 reads FQGNSA. CDR3 sequence: CASSFASGYNEQFF. The DNA of the CDR3 is TGTGCCAGCAGCTTCGCTAGCGGTTACAATGAGCAGTTCTTC.

By frequency in the sample, this clonotype is medium-sized. A read error is possible here, since a much larger clone lies one base away. J is TRBJ2-2 and V is TRBV2; a weak D match, TRBD2 (7 bases). Germline CDR1 and CDR2: SNHLY and FYNNEI. V lost 10 bases, J lost 4 bases, and 19 bases lay in between. CDR3 length equals 15 residues. CDR3 bases: TGTGCCATCAGCCTCCGGGGGGCAAGCACCGGGGAGCTGTTTTTT. Translating gives CAISLRGASTGELFF. The whole variable domain, remainder taken from reference TRBV2 and TRBJ2-2, is EPEVTQTPSHQVTQMGQEVILRCVPISNHLYFYWYRQILGQKVEFLVSFYNNEISEKSEIFDDQFSVERPDGSNFTLKIRSTKLEDSAMYFCAISLRGASTGELFFGEGSRLTVL.